Following are 11 T cell receptor beta chains from one sample sequenced in a study of blood T cell repertoires in COVID-19. Produced via immunoSEQ multiplex PCR; TCRdb's table is partial and in-frame only. The table shows about 270,000 clones, with approximately 86% occurring only once. The specimen sequenced was peripheral blood. These receptors originate from a man aged 35 to 55 with active or convalescent COVID-19.

This clone was picked up one time. J is TRBJ2-5 and V is TRBV19, with 8 bases aligning to TRBD1. The CDR3 sequence is 14 residues long. Germline CDR1 and CDR2: LNHDA and SQIVND (reference sequence). V shed 4 bases, J shed 5 bases, and the junction held 6 bases outside the gene matches. The CDR3 reads CASSTNRGRETQYF. DNA for the CDR3: TGTGCCAGTAGTACTAACAGGGGGAGGGAGACCCAGTACTTC. The variable domain in full, completed from reference TRBV19 and TRBJ2-5, reads DGGITQSPKYLFRKEGQNVTLSCEQNLNHDAMYWYRQDPGQGLRLIYYSQIVNDFQKGDIAEGYSVSREKKESFPLTVTSAQKNPTAFYLCASSTNRGRETQYFGPGTRLLVL.

The chain links TRBV6-2 or TRBV6-3 to TRBJ2-2, with D perhaps matching TRBD1 (5 bases). Germline assignment: CDR1 MNHEY and CDR2 SVGEGT. CDR3 size: 15 residues. Trimming left V 5 bases short and J 5 bases short, with 15 bases between. This chain's CDR3 is CASSREAPGTGELFF. CDR3 DNA sequence: TGTGCCAGCAGTCGCGAAGCTCCAGGGACCGGGGAGCTGTTTTTT.

The chain joins TRBV3-1 (or the pseudogene TRBV3-2) to TRBJ2-3; 10 bases agree with TRBD2. Germline assignment: CDR1 LGHDT and CDR2 YNNKEL (reference sequence). This CDR3 is 17 amino acids long. The V gene end was trimmed by 0 bases and the J gene end by 7 bases; junction bases not matched to a gene: 10. In DNA form, the CDR3 reads TGTGCCAGCAGCCAAGAGGCTGGTCTAGCGGGAGCTTATACGCAGTATTTT. It encodes CASSQEAGLAGAYTQYF.

This clone appeared once. This chain connects TRBV4-1 to TRBJ2-3; possible D gene TRBD1, 6 bases. V lost 3 bases, J lost 5 bases, and 18 bases lay in between. The germline CDR1 and CDR2 sequences are MGHRA and YSYEKL. This CDR3 contains 16 residues. The CDR3 coding sequence is TGCGCCAGCAGCCAGAGGACAGATTCCGACGGAGATACGCAGTATTTT. Amino acid sequence: CASSQRTDSDGDTQYF.

The chain carries TRBV13 and TRBJ2-3; TRBD1 matches 10 bases. V lost 0 bases to trimming and J lost 7 bases; unmatched junction nucleotides: 13. The CDR3 consists of 18 residues. Germline-derived CDR1 and CDR2 are PRHDT and FYEKMQ (reference sequence). CDR3 coding DNA: TGTGCCAGCAGCTTAGGCCCCATCGGGACAGGGGTATTCAATACGCAGTATTTT. Amino acid sequence: CASSLGPIGTGVFNTQYF.

DNA for the CDR3: TGCGCCAGCAGCTTGATAGCAGGGGATGGCTACACCTTC. Its translation: CASSLIAGDGYTF. V gene TRBV5-1 combines with J gene TRBJ1-2; the D gene is possibly TRBD1 (6 bases). CDR3 length: 13 residues. V gave up 1 base and J gave up 6 bases, with 10 bases separating them. Germline CDR1 reads SGHRS; CDR2 reads YFSETQ.

The J gene is TRBJ1-5, the V gene TRBV6-1; TRBD1 might be the D (5 bases). Trimming took 4 bases from V and 3 from J, leaving 16 bases between them. Germline V lookup: CDR1 MNHNS, CDR2 SASEGT. The CDR3 is 16 residues long. The CDR3 here is CASSGGREVANQPQHF. CDR3 DNA: TGTGCCAGCAGTGGGGGCAGGGAAGTAGCCAATCAGCCCCAGCATTTT.

The genes are TRBV30 and TRBJ2-2; 13 bases are a match to TRBD2. CDR1 is GTSNPN and CDR2 is SVGIG in the germline V gene (reference sequence). The length of the CDR3 is 15 residues. V lost 4 bases to trimming and J lost 6 bases; unmatched junction nucleotides: 5. The CDR3 DNA is TGTGCCTGGACCCAAGGACTAGCGGGAGCCGGGGAGCTGTTTTTT. Its protein is CAWTQGLAGAGELFF. Filled out from reference TRBV30 and TRBJ2-2, the complete variable domain reads SQTIHQWPATLVQPVGSPLSLECTVEGTSNPNLYWYRQAAGRGLQLLFYSVGIGQISSEVPQNLSASRPQDRQFILSSKKLLLSDSGFYLCAWTQGLAGAGELFFGEGSRLTVL.

This clone turned up a few times. The chain recombines TRBV6-5 with TRBJ1-2; no definite D call. Germline values: CDR1 MNHEY, CDR2 SVGAGI. Trimming removed 6 bases from V and 3 bases from J, with 17 bases in between. This CDR3 is 15 amino acids long. The CDR3 DNA reads TGTGCCAGCAGGAAGAGGGAACTTGGGGACTATGGCTACACCTTC. Encoded protein: CASRKRELGDYGYTF.

The rearrangement uses TRBV6-5 and TRBJ2-2, with D maybe TRBD1 (6 bases). The germline gives CDR1 MNHEY, CDR2 SVGAGI. V was cut by 11 bases and J by 1 base, with 14 bases left in between. This CDR3 is 14 amino acids long. The CDR3 spells CAGTRGWNTGELFF. CDR3 DNA: TGTGCCGGGACCAGGGGATGGAACACCGGGGAGCTGTTTTTT.

This chain links TRBV3-1 (or the pseudogene TRBV3-2) with TRBJ1-2; a weak D match, TRBD1 (5 bases). V was clipped by 4 bases and J by 4 bases, with 13 bases between them. This CDR3 is 14 amino acids long. CDR1 and CDR2 (germline): LGHDT, YNNKEL (reference sequence). CDR3 residues: CASSRLGQGYGYTF. Written as DNA, the CDR3 is TGTGCCAGCAGCCGCCTGGGGCAGGGCTATGGCTACACCTTC.